This T cell receptor beta chain was recovered during a study of cytomegalovirus exposure and HLA in healthy donors. Here immunoSEQ multiplex PCR was the method, and the copy in TCRdb shows in-frame clones only, minus some. The sample gives some 80,000 clones, 96% of which show up once; about 1.3% is in the top ten. Trimming shortened V by 6 bases and J by 5 bases, and 9 bases separated the two germline ends. Germline V gene lookup returns CDR1 MNHNY and CDR2 SVGAGI (reference sequence). There are 12 residues in the CDR3. The TCR sequence derives from a woman aged 18-29 years in good health and CMV-seronegative. The source material was PBMCs. The chain carries TRBV6-6 and TRBJ2-3; possibly TRBD2 for D (5 bases). Written as DNA, the CDR3 is TGTGCCAGCAGGAGGGAAGGAGATACGCAGTATTTT. Translated, it gives CASRREGDTQYF.